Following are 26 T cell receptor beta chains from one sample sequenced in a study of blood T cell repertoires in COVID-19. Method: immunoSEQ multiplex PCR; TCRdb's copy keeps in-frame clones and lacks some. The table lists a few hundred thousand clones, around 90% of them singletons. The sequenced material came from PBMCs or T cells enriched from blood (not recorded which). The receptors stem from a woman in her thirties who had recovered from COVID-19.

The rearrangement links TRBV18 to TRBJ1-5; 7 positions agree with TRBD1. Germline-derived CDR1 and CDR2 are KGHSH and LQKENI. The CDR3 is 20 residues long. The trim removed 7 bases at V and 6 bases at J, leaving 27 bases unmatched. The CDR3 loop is CASYAARLGVRQGLSQPQHF. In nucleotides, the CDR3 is TGTGCCAGCTACGCCGCGCGTTTGGGGGTACGACAGGGTTTGTCTCAGCCCCAGCATTTT.

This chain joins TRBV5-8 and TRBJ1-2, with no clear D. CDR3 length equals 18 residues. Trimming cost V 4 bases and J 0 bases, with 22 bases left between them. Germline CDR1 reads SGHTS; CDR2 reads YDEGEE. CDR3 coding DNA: TGTGCCAGCAGCGTGGCTAGAAATCGACTCCTTGCTAACTATGGCTACACCTTC. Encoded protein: CASSVARNRLLANYGYTF.

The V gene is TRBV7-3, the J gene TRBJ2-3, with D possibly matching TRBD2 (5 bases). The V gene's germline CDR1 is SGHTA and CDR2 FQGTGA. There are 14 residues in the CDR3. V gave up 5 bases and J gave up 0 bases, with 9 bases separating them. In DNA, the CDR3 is TGTGCCAGCAGCCACCGGGAAAGCACAGATACGCAGTATTTT. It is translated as CASSHRESTDTQYF.

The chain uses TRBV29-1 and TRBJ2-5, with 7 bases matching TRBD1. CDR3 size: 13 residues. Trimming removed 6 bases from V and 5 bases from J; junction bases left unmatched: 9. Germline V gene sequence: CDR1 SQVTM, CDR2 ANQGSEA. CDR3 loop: CSVRRGGMETQYF. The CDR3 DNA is TGCAGCGTCCGGAGAGGGGGCATGGAGACCCAGTACTTC. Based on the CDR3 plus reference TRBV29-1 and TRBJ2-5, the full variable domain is SAVISQKPSRDICQRGTSLTIQCQVDSQVTMMFWYRQQPGQSLTLIATANQGSEATYESGFVIDKFPISRPNLTFSTLTVSNMSPEDSSIYLCSVRRGGMETQYFGPGTRLLVL.

As DNA, the CDR3 is TGTGCCAGCGTCCAGGACAGGGCAAATGAAAAACTGTTTTTT. Translation gives CASVQDRANEKLFF. The J gene is TRBJ1-4, the V gene TRBV6-5; 8 bases agree with TRBD1. The germline CDR1 and CDR2 sequences are MNHEY and SVGAGI. Losses at the gene ends were 8 bases for V and 5 bases for J; bases not matched to a gene: 7. The CDR3 spans 14 residues.

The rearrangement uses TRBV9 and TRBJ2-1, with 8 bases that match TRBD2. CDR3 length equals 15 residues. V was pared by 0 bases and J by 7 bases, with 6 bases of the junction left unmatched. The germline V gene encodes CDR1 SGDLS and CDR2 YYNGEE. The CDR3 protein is CASSVDSGRGNEQFF. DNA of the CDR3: TGTGCCAGCAGCGTAGACAGCGGGAGAGGAAATGAGCAGTTCTTC.

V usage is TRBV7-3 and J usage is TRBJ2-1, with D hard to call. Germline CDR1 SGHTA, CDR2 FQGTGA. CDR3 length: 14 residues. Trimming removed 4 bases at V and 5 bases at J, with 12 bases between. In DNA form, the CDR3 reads TGTGCCAGCAGCTCGGATCCGACAAACAATGAGCAGTTCTTC. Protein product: CASSSDPTNNEQFF.

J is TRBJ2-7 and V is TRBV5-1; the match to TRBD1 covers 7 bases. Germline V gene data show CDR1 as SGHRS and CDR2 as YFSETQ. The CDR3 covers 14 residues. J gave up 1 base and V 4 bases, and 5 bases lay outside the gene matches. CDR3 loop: CASSRTGYSYEQYF. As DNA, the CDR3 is TGCGCCAGCAGCCGGACAGGATATTCCTACGAGCAGTACTTC.

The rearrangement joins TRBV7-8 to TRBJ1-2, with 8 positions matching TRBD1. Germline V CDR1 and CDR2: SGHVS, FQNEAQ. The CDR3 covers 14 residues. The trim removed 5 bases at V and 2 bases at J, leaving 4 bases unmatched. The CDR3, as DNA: TGTGCCAGCAGCCCCTGGACAGGGAACTATGGCTACACCTTC. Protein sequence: CASSPWTGNYGYTF.

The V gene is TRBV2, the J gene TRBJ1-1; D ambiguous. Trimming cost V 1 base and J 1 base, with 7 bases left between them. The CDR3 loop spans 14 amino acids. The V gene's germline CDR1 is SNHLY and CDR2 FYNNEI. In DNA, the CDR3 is TGTGCCAGCAGTGAAGTGGAGGAGAACACTGAAGCTTTCTTT. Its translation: CASSEVEENTEAFF.

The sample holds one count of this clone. As DNA, the CDR3 is TGTGCCAGCAGCCAAGAGCTGGGACTAGCGGGACCCTCCTACGAGCAGTACTTC. The encoded protein is CASSQELGLAGPSYEQYF. The V gene is TRBV3-1 (or the pseudogene TRBV3-2), the J gene TRBJ2-7; 13 positions match TRBD2. Germline CDR1 is LGHDT and CDR2 is YNNKEL (reference sequence). The length of the CDR3 is 18 residues. The trim removed 0 bases at V and 0 bases at J, leaving 5 bases unmatched.

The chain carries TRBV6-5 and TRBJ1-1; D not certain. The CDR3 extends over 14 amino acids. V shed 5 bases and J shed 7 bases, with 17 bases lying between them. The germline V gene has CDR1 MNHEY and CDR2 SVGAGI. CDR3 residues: CASSPRAGPGEAFF. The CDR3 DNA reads TGTGCCAGCAGTCCCCGAGCGGGTCCAGGTGAAGCTTTCTTT.

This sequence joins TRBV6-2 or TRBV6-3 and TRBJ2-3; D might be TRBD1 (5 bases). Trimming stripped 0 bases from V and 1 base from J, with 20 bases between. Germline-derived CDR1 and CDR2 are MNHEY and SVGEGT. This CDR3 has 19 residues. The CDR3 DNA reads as TGTGCCAGCAGTTACTCGAGTCACCCATCAGGGTGGGGCACAGATACGCAGTATTTT. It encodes CASSYSSHPSGWGTDTQYF.

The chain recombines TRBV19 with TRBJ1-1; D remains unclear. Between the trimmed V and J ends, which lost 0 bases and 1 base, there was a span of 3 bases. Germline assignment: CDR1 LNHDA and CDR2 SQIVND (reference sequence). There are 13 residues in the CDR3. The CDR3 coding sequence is TGTGCCAGTAGTATAGACCGGAACACTGAAGCTTTCTTT. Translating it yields CASSIDRNTEAFF.

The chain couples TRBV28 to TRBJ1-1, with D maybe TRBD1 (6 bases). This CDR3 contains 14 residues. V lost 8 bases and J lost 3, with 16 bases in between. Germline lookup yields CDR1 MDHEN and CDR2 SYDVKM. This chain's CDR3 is CASLIHGGHTEAFF. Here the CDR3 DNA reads TGTGCCAGCCTCATTCACGGGGGGCACACTGAAGCTTTCTTT.

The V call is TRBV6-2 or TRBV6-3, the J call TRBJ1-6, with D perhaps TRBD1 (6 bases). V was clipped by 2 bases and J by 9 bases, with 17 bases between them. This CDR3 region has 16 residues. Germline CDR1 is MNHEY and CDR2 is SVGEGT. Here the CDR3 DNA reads TGTGCCAGCAGTTACACCTACGGGACATCCGGTTCACCCCTCCACTTT. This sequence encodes CASSYTYGTSGSPLHF.

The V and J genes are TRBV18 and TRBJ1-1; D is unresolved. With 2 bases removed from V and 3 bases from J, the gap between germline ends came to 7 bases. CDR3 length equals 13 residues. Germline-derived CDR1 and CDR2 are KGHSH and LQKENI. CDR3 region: CASSPSPDTEAFF. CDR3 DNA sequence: TGTGCCAGCTCACCAAGTCCGGACACTGAAGCTTTCTTT.

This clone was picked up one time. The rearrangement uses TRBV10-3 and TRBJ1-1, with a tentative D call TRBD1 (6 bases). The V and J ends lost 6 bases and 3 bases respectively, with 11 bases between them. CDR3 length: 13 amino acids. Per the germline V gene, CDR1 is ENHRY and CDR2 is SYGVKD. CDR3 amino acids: CAIRSQGYTEAFF. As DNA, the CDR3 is TGTGCCATCAGGTCACAGGGTTACACTGAAGCTTTCTTT.

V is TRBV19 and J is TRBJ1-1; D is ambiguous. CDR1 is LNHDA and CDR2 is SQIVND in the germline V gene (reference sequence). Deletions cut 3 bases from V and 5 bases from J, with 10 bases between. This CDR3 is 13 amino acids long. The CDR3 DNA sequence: TGTGCCAGTAGTATCCCCGGGATTACTGAAGCTTTCTTT. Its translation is CASSIPGITEAFF.

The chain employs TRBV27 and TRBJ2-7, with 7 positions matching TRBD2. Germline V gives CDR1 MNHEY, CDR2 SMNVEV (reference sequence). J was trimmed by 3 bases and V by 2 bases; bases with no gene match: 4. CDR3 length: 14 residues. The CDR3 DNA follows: TGTGCCAGCAGTTTAGCGGGAGATCTCTACGAGCAGTACTTC. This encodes CASSLAGDLYEQYF.

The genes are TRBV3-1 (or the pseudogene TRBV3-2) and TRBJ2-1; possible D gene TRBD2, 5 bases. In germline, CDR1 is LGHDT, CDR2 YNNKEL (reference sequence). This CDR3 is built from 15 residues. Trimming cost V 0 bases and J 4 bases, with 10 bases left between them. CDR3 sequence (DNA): TGTGCCAGCAGCCAAGAACCAGACTATTACAATGAGCAGTTCTTC. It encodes CASSQEPDYYNEQFF.

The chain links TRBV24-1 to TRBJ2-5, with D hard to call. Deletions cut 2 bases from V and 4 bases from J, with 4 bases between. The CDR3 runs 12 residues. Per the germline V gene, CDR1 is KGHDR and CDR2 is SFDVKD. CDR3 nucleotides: TGTGCCACCAGTGATTCTTTAGAGACCCAGTACTTC. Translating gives CATSDSLETQYF.

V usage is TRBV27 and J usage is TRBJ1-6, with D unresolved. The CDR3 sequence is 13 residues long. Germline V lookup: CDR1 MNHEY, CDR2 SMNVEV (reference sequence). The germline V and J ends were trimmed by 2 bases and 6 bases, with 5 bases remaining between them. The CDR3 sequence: CASSLVGNSPLHF. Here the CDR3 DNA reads TGTGCCAGCAGTTTAGTCGGTAATTCACCCCTCCACTTT.

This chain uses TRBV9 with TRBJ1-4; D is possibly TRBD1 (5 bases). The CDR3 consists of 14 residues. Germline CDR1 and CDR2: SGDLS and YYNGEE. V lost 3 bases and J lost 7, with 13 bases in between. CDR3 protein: CASSDPGSGEKLFF. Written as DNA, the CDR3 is TGTGCCAGCAGCGACCCAGGGTCGGGTGAAAAACTGTTTTTT.

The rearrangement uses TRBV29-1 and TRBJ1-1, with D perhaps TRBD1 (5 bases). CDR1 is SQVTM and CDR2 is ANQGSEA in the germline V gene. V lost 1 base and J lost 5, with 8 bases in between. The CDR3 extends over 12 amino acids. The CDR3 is CSVEVGQTEAFF. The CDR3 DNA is TGCAGCGTTGAAGTGGGGCAGACTGAAGCTTTCTTT.

The CDR3 sequence is CASSADTGELGYTF. CDR3 coding DNA: TGTGCCAGCAGCGCAGATACAGGGGAACTTGGCTACACCTTC. The V and J genes are TRBV9 and TRBJ1-2; 7 nucleotides agree with TRBD1. Trimming at V came to 3 bases and at J to 7 bases, leaving 9 bases not matched to a gene. The CDR3 is made up of 14 amino acids. The germline V gene has CDR1 SGDLS and CDR2 YYNGEE.